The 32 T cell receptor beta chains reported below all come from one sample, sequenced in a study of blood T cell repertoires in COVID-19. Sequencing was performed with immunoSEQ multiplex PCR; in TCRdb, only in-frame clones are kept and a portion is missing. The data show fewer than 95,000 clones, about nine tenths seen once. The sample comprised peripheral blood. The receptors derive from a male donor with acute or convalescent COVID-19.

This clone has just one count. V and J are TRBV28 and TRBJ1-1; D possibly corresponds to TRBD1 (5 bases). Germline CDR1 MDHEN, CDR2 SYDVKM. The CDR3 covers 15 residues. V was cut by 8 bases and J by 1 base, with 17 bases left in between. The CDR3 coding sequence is TGTGCCAGCGTAGCCTCAGGGCCCGGGAACACTGAAGCTTTCTTT. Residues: CASVASGPGNTEAFF.

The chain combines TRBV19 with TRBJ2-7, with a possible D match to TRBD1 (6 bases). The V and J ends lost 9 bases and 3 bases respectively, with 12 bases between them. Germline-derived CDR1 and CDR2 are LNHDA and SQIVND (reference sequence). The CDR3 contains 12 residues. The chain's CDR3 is CASGQSRYEQYF. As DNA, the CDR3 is TGTGCCAGCGGACAGTCCCGCTACGAGCAGTACTTC.

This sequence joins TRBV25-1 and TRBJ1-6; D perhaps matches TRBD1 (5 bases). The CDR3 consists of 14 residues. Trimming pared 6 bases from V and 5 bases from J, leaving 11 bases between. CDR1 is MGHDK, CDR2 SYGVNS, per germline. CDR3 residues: CASRSGGDNSPLHF. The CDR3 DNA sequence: TGTGCCAGCAGGTCGGGGGGGGATAATTCACCCCTCCACTTT.

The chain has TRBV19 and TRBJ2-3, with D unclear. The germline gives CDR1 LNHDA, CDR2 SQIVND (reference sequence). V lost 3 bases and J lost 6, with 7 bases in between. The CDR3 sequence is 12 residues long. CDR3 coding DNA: TGTGCCAGTAGTATTGGGCCTGATACGCAGTATTTT. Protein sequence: CASSIGPDTQYF.

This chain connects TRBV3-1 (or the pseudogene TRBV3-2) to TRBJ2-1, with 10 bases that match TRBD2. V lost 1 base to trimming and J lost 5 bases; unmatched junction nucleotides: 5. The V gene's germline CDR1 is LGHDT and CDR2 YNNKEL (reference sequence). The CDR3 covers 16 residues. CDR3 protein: CASSQVLLAGDNEQFF. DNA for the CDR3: TGTGCCAGCAGCCAAGTTCTGCTAGCGGGGGACAATGAGCAGTTCTTC.

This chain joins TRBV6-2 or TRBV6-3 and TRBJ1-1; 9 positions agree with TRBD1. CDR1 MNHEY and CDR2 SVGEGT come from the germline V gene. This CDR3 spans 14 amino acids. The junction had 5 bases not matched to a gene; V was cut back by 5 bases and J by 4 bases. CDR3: CASSEGQGGTEAFF. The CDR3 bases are TGTGCCAGCAGTGAGGGACAGGGTGGCACTGAAGCTTTCTTT.

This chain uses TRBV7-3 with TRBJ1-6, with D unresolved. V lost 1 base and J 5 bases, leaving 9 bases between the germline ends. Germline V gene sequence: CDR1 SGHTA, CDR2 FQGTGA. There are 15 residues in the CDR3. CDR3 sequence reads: CASSLMGQDNSPLHF. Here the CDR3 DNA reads TGTGCCAGCAGCTTAATGGGCCAGGATAATTCACCCCTCCACTTT.

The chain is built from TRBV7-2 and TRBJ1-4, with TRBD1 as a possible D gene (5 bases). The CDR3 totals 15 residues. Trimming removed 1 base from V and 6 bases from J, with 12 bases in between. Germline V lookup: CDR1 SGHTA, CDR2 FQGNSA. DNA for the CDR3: TGTGCCAGCAGCTTAGAACTCAGGGTTCATGAAAAACTGTTTTTT. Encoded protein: CASSLELRVHEKLFF. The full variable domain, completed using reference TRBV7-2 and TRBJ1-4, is GAGVSQSPSNKVTEKGKDVELRCDPISGHTALYWYRQSLGQGLEFLIYFQGNSAPDKSGLPSDRFSAERTGGSVSTLTIQRTQQEDSAVYLCASSLELRVHEKLFFGSGTQLSVL.

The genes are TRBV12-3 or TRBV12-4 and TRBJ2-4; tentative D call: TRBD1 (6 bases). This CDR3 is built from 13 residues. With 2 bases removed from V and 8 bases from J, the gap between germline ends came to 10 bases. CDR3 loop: CASSLYRADIQYF. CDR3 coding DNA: TGTGCCAGCAGTTTATACAGGGCGGACATTCAGTACTTC.

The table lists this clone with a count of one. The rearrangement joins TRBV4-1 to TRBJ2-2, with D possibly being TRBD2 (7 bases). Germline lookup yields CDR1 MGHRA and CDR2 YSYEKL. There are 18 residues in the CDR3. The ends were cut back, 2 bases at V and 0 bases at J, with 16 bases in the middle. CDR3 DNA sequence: TGCGCCAGCAGCCAATGGGGGGCGGGGGCTACGAACACCGGGGAGCTGTTTTTT. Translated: CASSQWGAGATNTGELFF.

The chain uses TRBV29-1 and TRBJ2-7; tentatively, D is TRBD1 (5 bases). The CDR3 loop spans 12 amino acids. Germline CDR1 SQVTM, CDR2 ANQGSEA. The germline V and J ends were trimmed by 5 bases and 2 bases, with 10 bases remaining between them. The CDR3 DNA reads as TGCAGCGTTCGGTCAGGGCCCTACGAGCAGTACTTC. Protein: CSVRSGPYEQYF.

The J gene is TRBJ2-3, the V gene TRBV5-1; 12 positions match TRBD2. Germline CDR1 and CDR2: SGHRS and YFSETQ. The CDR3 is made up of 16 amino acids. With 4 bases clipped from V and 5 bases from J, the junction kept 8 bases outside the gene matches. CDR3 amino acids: CASSESLAGGGDTQYF. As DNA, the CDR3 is TGCGCCAGCAGCGAATCACTAGCGGGGGGTGGAGATACGCAGTATTTT.

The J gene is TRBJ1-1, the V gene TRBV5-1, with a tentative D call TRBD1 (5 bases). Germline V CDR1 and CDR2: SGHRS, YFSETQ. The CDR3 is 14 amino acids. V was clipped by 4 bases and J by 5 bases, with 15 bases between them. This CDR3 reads CASSPGGVGTEAFF. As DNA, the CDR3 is TGCGCCAGCAGCCCCGGGGGGGTTGGGACTGAAGCTTTCTTT.

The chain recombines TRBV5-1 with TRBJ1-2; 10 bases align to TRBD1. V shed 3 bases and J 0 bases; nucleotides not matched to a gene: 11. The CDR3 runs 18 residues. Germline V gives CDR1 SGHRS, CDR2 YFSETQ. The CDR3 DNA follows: TGCGCCAGCAGCTGGGGGGCCGGGACAGGGGAGACTAACTATGGCTACACCTTC. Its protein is CASSWGAGTGETNYGYTF.

In DNA form, the CDR3 reads TGTGCCAGCTCACCGGCGGCTAGCGGGGGAGGGAATGAGCAGTTCTTC. Its translation: CASSPAASGGGNEQFF. This sequence joins TRBV18 and TRBJ2-1; 10 bases map to TRBD2. The germline gives CDR1 KGHSH, CDR2 LQKENI. The CDR3 is 16 amino acids. V lost 3 bases and J lost 7; bases outside the gene matches: 9. The variable domain in full, completed from reference TRBV18 and TRBJ2-1, reads NAGVMQNPRHLVRRRGQEARLRCSPMKGHSHVYWYRQLPEEGLKFMVYLQKENIIDESGMPKERFSAEFPKEGPSILRIQQVVRGDSAAYFCASSPAASGGGNEQFFGPGTRLTVL.

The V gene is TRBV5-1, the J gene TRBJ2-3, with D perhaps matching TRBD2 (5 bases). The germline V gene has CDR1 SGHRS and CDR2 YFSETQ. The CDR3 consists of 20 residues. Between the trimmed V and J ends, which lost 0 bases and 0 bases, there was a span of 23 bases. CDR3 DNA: TGCGCCAGCAGCTTGGCCGGGTATGGGGAGTTGTCTAGGAGCACAGATACGCAGTATTTT. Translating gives CASSLAGYGELSRSTDTQYF.

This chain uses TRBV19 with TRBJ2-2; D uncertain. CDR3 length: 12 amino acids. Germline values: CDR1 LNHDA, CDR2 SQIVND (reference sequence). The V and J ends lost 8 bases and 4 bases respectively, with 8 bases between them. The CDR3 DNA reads TGTGCCAGTCAACAATTCACCGGGGAGCTGTTTTTT. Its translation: CASQQFTGELFF. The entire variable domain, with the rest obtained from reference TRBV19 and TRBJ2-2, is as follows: DGGITQSPKYLFRKEGQNVTLSCEQNLNHDAMYWYRQDPGQGLRLIYYSQIVNDFQKGDIAEGYSVSREKKESFPLTVTSAQKNPTAFYLCASQQFTGELFFGEGSRLTVL.

The CDR3 DNA reads as TGTGCCAGCAGTGTCTTCGAGGGCTACACCTTC. Translating gives CASSVFEGYTF. The gene calls are TRBV2 and TRBJ1-2; D is uncertain. This CDR3 comprises 11 residues. Trimming shortened V by 4 bases and J by 8 bases, and 8 bases separated the two germline ends. Germline values: CDR1 SNHLY, CDR2 FYNNEI.

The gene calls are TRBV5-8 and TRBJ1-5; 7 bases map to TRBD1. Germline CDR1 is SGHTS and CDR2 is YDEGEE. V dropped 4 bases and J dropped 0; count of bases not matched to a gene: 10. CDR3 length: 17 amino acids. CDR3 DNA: TGTGCCAGCAGCGTAACCACCGGGACAGATAGCAATCAGCCCCAGCATTTT. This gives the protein CASSVTTGTDSNQPQHF.

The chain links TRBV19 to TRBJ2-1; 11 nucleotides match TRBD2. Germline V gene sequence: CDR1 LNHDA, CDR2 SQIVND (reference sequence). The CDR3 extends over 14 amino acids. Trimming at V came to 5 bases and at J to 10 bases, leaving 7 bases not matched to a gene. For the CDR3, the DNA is TGTGCCAGTAGTGCGGCTAGCGGGGGGTGGGAGCAGTTCTTC. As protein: CASSAASGGWEQFF.

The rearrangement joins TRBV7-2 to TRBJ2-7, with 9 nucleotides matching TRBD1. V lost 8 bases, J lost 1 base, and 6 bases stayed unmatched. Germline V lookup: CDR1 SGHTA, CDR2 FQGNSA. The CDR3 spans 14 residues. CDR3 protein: CASLRDRASYEQYF. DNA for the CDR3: TGTGCCAGCCTCCGGGACAGGGCGTCCTACGAGCAGTACTTC.

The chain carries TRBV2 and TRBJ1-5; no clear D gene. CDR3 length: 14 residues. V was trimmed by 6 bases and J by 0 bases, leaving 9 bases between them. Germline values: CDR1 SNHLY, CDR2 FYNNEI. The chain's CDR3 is CASSRGFSNQPQHF. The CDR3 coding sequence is TGTGCCAGCAGCCGAGGGTTTAGCAATCAGCCCCAGCATTTT.

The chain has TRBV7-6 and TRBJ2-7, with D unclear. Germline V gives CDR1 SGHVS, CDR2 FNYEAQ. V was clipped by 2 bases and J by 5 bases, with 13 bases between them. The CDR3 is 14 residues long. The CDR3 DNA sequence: TGTGCCAGCAGCTTATCGTTCCGACTCCACGAGCAGTACTTC. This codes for CASSLSFRLHEQYF.

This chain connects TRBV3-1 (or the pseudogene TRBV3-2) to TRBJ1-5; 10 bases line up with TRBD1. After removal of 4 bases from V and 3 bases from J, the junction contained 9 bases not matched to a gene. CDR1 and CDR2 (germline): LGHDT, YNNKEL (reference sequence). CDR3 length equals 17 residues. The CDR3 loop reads CASSREGTGAPNQPQHF. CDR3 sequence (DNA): TGTGCCAGCAGCCGGGAGGGGACAGGGGCCCCCAATCAGCCCCAGCATTTT.

CDR3 in DNA: TGTGCCAGCAGTTTAAACGGTTTTATGGTCGAGCAGTACTTC. Encoded protein: CASSLNGFMVEQYF. The genes are TRBV28 and TRBJ2-7; D remains ambiguous. Trimming pared 2 bases from V and 6 bases from J, leaving 14 bases between. The CDR3 is made up of 14 amino acids. Germline assignment: CDR1 MDHEN and CDR2 SYDVKM.

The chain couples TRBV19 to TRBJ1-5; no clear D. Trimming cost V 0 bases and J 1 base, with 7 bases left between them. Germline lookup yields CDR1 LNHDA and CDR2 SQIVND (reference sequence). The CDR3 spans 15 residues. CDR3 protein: CASSIDGRSNQPQHF. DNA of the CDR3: TGTGCCAGTAGTATAGATGGGAGGAGCAATCAGCCCCAGCATTTT. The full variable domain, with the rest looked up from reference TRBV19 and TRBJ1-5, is DGGITQSPKYLFRKEGQNVTLSCEQNLNHDAMYWYRQDPGQGLRLIYYSQIVNDFQKGDIAEGYSVSREKKESFPLTVTSAQKNPTAFYLCASSIDGRSNQPQHFGDGTRLSIL.

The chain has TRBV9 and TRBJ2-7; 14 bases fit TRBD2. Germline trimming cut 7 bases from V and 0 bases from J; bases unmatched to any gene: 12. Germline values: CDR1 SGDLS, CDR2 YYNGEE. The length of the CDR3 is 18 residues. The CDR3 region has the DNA TGTGCCAGCCCCTGGGGGACTAGCGGGGGCCATCTCTCCTACGAGCAGTACTTC. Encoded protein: CASPWGTSGGHLSYEQYF.

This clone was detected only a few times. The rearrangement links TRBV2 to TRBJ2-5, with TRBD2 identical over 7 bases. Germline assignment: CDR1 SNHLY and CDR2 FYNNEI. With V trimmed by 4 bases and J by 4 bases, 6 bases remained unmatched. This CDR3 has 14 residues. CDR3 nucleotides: TGTGCCAGCAGTGTCGGAGTAGCGGGAGAGACCCAGTACTTC. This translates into CASSVGVAGETQYF. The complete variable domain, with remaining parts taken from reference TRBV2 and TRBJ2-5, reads EPEVTQTPSHQVTQMGQEVILRCVPISNHLYFYWYRQILGQKVEFLVSFYNNEISEKSEIFDDQFSVERPDGSNFTLKIRSTKLEDSAMYFCASSVGVAGETQYFGPGTRLLVL.

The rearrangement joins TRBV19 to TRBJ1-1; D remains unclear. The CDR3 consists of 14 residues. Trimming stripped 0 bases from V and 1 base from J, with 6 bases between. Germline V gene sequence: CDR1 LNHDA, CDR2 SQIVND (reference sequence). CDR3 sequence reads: CASSIDEGNTEAFF. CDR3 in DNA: TGTGCCAGTAGTATAGATGAGGGGAACACTGAAGCTTTCTTT.

The CDR3 bases are TGTGCCAGCAGCCAGAGGGCCCCCAATGAGCAGTTCTTC. Translating it yields CASSQRAPNEQFF. The chain carries TRBV3-1 (or the pseudogene TRBV3-2) and TRBJ2-1, with D tentatively TRBD2 (5 bases). Trimming removed 3 bases from V and 6 bases from J, with 9 bases in between. This CDR3 is built from 13 residues. Germline V CDR1 and CDR2: LGHDT, YNNKEL (reference sequence).

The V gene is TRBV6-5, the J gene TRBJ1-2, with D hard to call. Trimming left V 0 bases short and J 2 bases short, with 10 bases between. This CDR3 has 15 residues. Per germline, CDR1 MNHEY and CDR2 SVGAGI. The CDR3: CASSYSMGGNYGYTF. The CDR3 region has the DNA TGTGCCAGCAGTTACTCGATGGGAGGGAACTATGGCTACACCTTC.

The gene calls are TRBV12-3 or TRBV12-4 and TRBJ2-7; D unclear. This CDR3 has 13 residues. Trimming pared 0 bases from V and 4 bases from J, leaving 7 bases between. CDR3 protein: CASSLAVGYEQYF. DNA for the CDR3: TGTGCCAGCAGTTTAGCGGTCGGTTACGAGCAGTACTTC.